This entry lists 19 T cell receptor beta chains sequenced from one sample in a study of OX40 agonist ivuxolimab in advanced cancers. TCRdb's table, derived via immunoSEQ multiplex PCR, lists solely in-frame clones and lacks some. Here the sample spans some 80,000 clones, 92% being singletons. The starting material was CD4+ or CD8+ T cells sorted from blood, obtained in a trial of the OX40 agonist ivuxolimab. The receptors derive from an adult with an advanced solid tumor such as melanoma, head and neck, liver or kidney cancer.

This rearrangement joins TRBV14 to TRBJ1-1, with 8 bases identical to TRBD1. This CDR3 has 15 residues. Germline V gene sequence: CDR1 SGHDN, CDR2 FVKESK. The V segment lost 5 bases and the J segment 4 bases; nucleotides outside the gene matches: 9. CDR3 DNA: TGTGCCAGCAGCTATATCCCGGGACAGGCCACTGAAGCTTTCTTT. Translation: CASSYIPGQATEAFF.

V and J are TRBV29-1 and TRBJ2-1, with TRBD2 matching 10 bases. The CDR3 sequence is 16 residues long. Germline CDR1 reads SQVTM; CDR2 reads ANQGSEA. With V trimmed by 4 bases and J by 8 bases, 14 bases remained unmatched. The CDR3 here is CSVVRLAGVGDYEQFF. CDR3 DNA: TGCAGCGTTGTAAGGCTAGCGGGAGTTGGTGATTATGAGCAGTTCTTC.

To note about this clone: The conserved phenylalanine or tryptophan normally closing the CDR3 is absent here, so this likely arose from a read error. This rearrangement joins TRBV7-9 to TRBJ1-5; TRBD1 might be the D (5 bases). The CDR3 covers 16 residues. The germline V gene encodes CDR1 SEHNR and CDR2 FQNEAQ (reference sequence). CDR3 sequence reads: CAGSFATSGGNQPQHL. DNA for the CDR3: TGTGCCGGCAGCTTTGCCACATCGGGGGGCAATCAGCCCCAGCATCTT.

The chain has TRBV7-2 and TRBJ2-1; D unresolved. V lost 1 base and J 9 bases, leaving 10 bases between the germline ends. Looked up from germline, CDR1 is SGHTA and CDR2 is FQGNSA. This CDR3 spans 13 amino acids. The CDR3 bases are TGTGCCAGCAGCTTAGGGATCCGGATTGAGCAGTTCTTC. The encoded protein is CASSLGIRIEQFF.

The chain couples TRBV9 to TRBJ2-7; 7 nucleotides match TRBD1. J lost 0 bases, V lost 4 bases, and 7 bases had no gene match. CDR1 is SGDLS, CDR2 YYNGEE, per germline. The CDR3 contains 15 residues. The CDR3 nucleotides are TGTGCCAGCAGCCCGGGACAGTGGGCCTCCTACGAGCAGTACTTC. Amino acids: CASSPGQWASYEQYF.

The chain combines TRBV2 with TRBJ1-1; D gene uncertain. The CDR3 spans 13 residues. Germline CDR1 and CDR2: SNHLY and FYNNEI. V dropped 1 base and J dropped 3 bases, with 6 bases sitting between them. The CDR3 nucleotides read TGTGCCAGCAGTGAAGATGGGGACACTGAAGCTTTCTTT. This sequence encodes CASSEDGDTEAFF.

The rearrangement uses TRBV6-5 and TRBJ1-5, with 7 nucleotides matching TRBD1. V lost 3 bases, J lost 6 bases, and 2 bases stayed unmatched. This CDR3 contains 13 residues. Germline assignment: CDR1 MNHEY and CDR2 SVGAGI. CDR3 sequence (DNA): TGTGCCAGCAGTTATCAGGGGGGTCAGCCCCAGCATTTT. Its protein is CASSYQGGQPQHF.

The chain carries TRBV7-2 and TRBJ1-1; 7 bases fit TRBD1. The ends lost 6 bases at V and 9 bases at J; junction bases unmatched: 7. This CDR3 has 12 residues. Germline CDR1 is SGHTA and CDR2 is FQGNSA. The CDR3 region has the DNA TGTGCCAGCAGGACGAGGGGACAGAAAGCTTTCTTT. The encoded protein is CASRTRGQKAFF.

The rearrangement uses TRBV7-2 and TRBJ2-2; D not resolved. There are 14 residues in the CDR3. Trimming pared 3 bases from V and 3 bases from J, leaving 8 bases between. Germline lookup yields CDR1 SGHTA and CDR2 FQGNSA. The CDR3, as DNA: TGTGCCAGCAGCTTCCTCCGCCACACCGGGGAGCTGTTTTTT. It specifies CASSFLRHTGELFF.

V and J are TRBV5-6 and TRBJ2-6; no clear D gene. This CDR3 has 15 amino acids. Trimming took off 5 bases at V and 0 bases at J, with 9 bases between the two ends. CDR1 is SGHDT and CDR2 is YYEEEE in the germline V gene. This CDR3 is CASSLRYSGANVLTF. The CDR3 coding sequence is TGTGCCAGCAGTCTTAGATACTCTGGGGCCAACGTCCTGACTTTC.

This chain connects TRBV4-1 to TRBJ2-1; D not resolved. The germline V gene encodes CDR1 MGHRA and CDR2 YSYEKL. There are 15 residues in the CDR3. V dropped 4 bases and J dropped 8 bases, with 18 bases sitting between them. CDR3 region: CASSRGYAEGYEQFF. The CDR3 DNA reads TGCGCCAGCAGCCGTGGCTACGCGGAAGGGTATGAGCAGTTCTTC.

V gene TRBV9 combines with J gene TRBJ2-3; TRBD1 might be the D (6 bases). In germline, CDR1 is SGDLS, CDR2 YYNGEE. This CDR3 contains 14 residues. The V gene lost 4 bases and the J gene lost 2 bases, with 11 bases spanning the gap. The CDR3 sequence is CASSPLGATDTQYF. CDR3 coding DNA: TGTGCCAGCAGCCCGCTGGGGGCCACAGATACGCAGTATTTT.

The rearrangement joins TRBV11-2 to TRBJ1-3; D might be TRBD1 (5 bases). Trimming took off 5 bases at V and 0 bases at J, with 11 bases between the two ends. The CDR3 contains 15 residues. Germline values: CDR1 SGHAT, CDR2 FQNNGV. The CDR3 region is CASSRDLSSGNTIYF. The CDR3 DNA is TGTGCCAGCAGCCGGGACCTGAGCTCTGGAAACACCATATATTTT. Full variable domain (remainder filled in from reference TRBV11-2 and TRBJ1-3): EAGVAQSPRYKIIEKRQSVAFWCNPISGHATLYWYQQILGQGPKLLIQFQNNGVVDDSQLPKDRFSAERLKGVDSTLKIQPAKLEDSAVYLCASSRDLSSGNTIYFGEGSWLTVV.

The rearrangement uses TRBV6-6 and TRBJ1-2, with D maybe TRBD1 (6 bases). The CDR3 extends over 13 amino acids. The V gene lost 10 bases and the J gene lost 5 bases, with 17 bases spanning the gap. The V gene's germline CDR1 is MNHNY and CDR2 SVGAGI (reference sequence). CDR3 sequence reads: CATRIPGVYGYTF. The DNA of the CDR3 is TGTGCCACCAGAATTCCAGGGGTTTATGGCTACACCTTC.

This clone occurred once. This chain connects TRBV2 to TRBJ1-1; D unclear. V lost 1 base to trimming and J lost 4 bases, with 10 bases between them. Per germline, CDR1 SNHLY and CDR2 FYNNEI. The CDR3 has 14 residues. CDR3 nucleotide sequence: TGTGCCAGCAGTGAAGAGCCCCCGGTCACTGAAGCTTTCTTT. Residues: CASSEEPPVTEAFF.

V usage is TRBV7-2 and J usage is TRBJ2-1; D is undetermined. The V gene's germline CDR1 is SGHTA and CDR2 FQGNSA. Trimming took off 5 bases at V and 4 bases at J, with 6 bases between the two ends. This CDR3 has 12 amino acids. The CDR3 nucleotides read TGTGCCAGCAGCCCCATGTACAATGAGCAGTTCTTC. This translates into CASSPMYNEQFF.

The V and J genes are TRBV9 and TRBJ2-6; D uncertain. The germline V and J ends were trimmed by 0 bases and 2 bases, with 12 bases remaining between them. The CDR3 is 17 amino acids. Germline values: CDR1 SGDLS, CDR2 YYNGEE. The CDR3: CASSVALRLAGANVLTF. CDR3 DNA: TGTGCCAGCAGCGTAGCTCTGCGTCTGGCTGGGGCCAACGTCCTGACTTTC. The full variable domain, its missing parts supplied by reference TRBV9 and TRBJ2-6, is DSGVTQTPKHLITATGQRVTLRCSPRSGDLSVYWYQQSLDQGLQFLIQYYNGEERAKGNILERFSAQQFPDLHSELNLSSLELGDSALYFCASSVALRLAGANVLTFGAGSRLTVL.

This chain joins TRBV27 and TRBJ1-4; D is uncertain. Per germline, CDR1 MNHEY and CDR2 SMNVEV (reference sequence). CDR3 length: 15 amino acids. V dropped 5 bases and J dropped 3 bases, with 13 bases sitting between them. Written as DNA, the CDR3 is TGTGCCAGCAGTCCCCTCGGGAGGCCTAATGAAAAACTGTTTTTT. The encoded protein is CASSPLGRPNEKLFF.

The chain recombines TRBV6-1 with TRBJ1-2; no clear D gene. Germline V CDR1 and CDR2: MNHNS, SASEGT. The V and J ends lost 6 bases and 7 bases respectively, with 12 bases between them. This CDR3 is built from 12 residues. CDR3 in amino acids: CASRSGDGGYTF. In nucleotides, the CDR3 is TGTGCCAGCAGATCCGGGGATGGTGGCTACACCTTC.